The T cell receptor beta chain described here comes from a study of tumor-infiltrating lymphocytes in primary liver carcinoma. About the study: The patient group consisted of men and women aged 30 to 69 years. Among the tumors, stages were T1-T3 N0M0 and sizes roughly 4.2 to 11 cm.

Findings and caveats of the study: Tumors had a top-250-clone fraction that was significantly higher than blood (p = 0.039). CD4+ and CD8+ repertoires could not be compared in these unsorted bulk samples.

This CDR3 region has 15 residues. CDR1 and CDR2 from the germline V gene are SGHAT and FQDESV (reference sequence). Trimming took 5 bases from V and 5 from J, leaving 16 bases between them. Researchers generated TCR beta cDNA from approximately 0.55 ug of total RNA, relying on a constant-region primer. Three nested multiplex PCR rounds, a slightly modified ARM-PCR, produced the libraries for TCR beta. With TRBV1-TRBV30 forward primers and a C-beta reverse primer, the first two PCR rounds were run for roughly 10 cycles each. In TCRdb, the multiplex PCR reads were re-called with MiXCR into one record per CDR3 protein. The table records approximately 330,000 distinct CDR3 sequences, around 60% of them present only once. Unsorted whole blood yielded the blood RNA, and germline DNA was also extracted. To note about this clonotype: Its antigen is not known.

Sequencing was done on a sample of peripheral blood. The V and J genes are TRBV11-1 and TRBJ2-1; D gene unclear. The receptor was isolated from a man between 40 and 49 years old with primary liver carcinoma and hepatitis B virus infection. The CDR3 loop reads CASSAASRSNNEQFF. The CDR3 DNA is TGTGCCAGCAGCGCCGCAAGCAGGAGTAACAATGAGCAGTTCTTC.